This entry lists 16 T cell receptor beta chains sequenced from one sample in a study of T cell responses to AZD1222 COVID-19 vaccine. The repertoire was sequenced with immunoSEQ multiplex PCR; TCRdb's copy has only in-frame clones and lacks some. The table has 80,000 or so clones, roughly four fifths seen once. The source was peripheral blood, collected on day 0 of AZD1222 vaccination. The origin of the receptors is an adult in good health.

This clone has a single count. This chain connects TRBV28 to TRBJ1-4; D is unclear. The CDR3 extends over 15 amino acids. Trimming left V 3 bases short and J 0 bases short, with 8 bases between. CDR1 is MDHEN, CDR2 SYDVKM, per germline. In nucleotides, the CDR3 is TGTGCCAGCAGTTTCCTATTGGCAACTAATGAAAAACTGTTTTTT. It is translated as CASSFLLATNEKLFF.

J is TRBJ2-1 and V is TRBV7-2, with TRBD1 matching over 7 bases. J lost 4 bases, V lost 4 bases, and 16 bases had no gene match. This CDR3 region has 18 residues. Germline values: CDR1 SGHTA, CDR2 FQGNSA. The CDR3 bases are TGTGCCAGCAGCTCTATGGCGCCGGGACAGCGAAATTACAATGAGCAGTTCTTC. It codes for CASSSMAPGQRNYNEQFF.

V usage is TRBV7-2 and J usage is TRBJ2-1; D gene ambiguous. V gave up 7 bases and J gave up 10 bases, with 11 bases separating them. CDR1 and CDR2 (germline): SGHTA, FQGNSA. This CDR3 has 11 amino acids. The chain's CDR3 is CASTILGEQFF. The CDR3 DNA follows: TGTGCCAGCACGATTCTCGGGGAGCAGTTCTTC. Filled out from reference TRBV7-2 and TRBJ2-1, the complete variable domain reads GAGVSQSPSNKVTEKGKDVELRCDPISGHTALYWYRQSLGQGLEFLIYFQGNSAPDKSGLPSDRFSAERTGGSVSTLTIQRTQQEDSAVYLCASTILGEQFFGPGTRLTVL.

This chain links TRBV19 with TRBJ2-2; 7 nucleotides match TRBD1. The germline V gene encodes CDR1 LNHDA and CDR2 SQIVND (reference sequence). The CDR3 totals 16 residues. V was pared by 2 bases and J by 1 base, with 4 bases of the junction left unmatched. The chain's CDR3 is CASSISGTVNTGELFF. In DNA, the CDR3 is TGTGCCAGTAGTATATCGGGGACAGTGAACACCGGGGAGCTGTTTTTT.

The CDR3 region has the DNA TGTGCCAGTTGTAGGACCTACCACGAGGGCGCCCATAATTCACCCCTCCACTTT. Protein product: CASCRTYHEGAHNSPLHF. The chain is built from TRBV6-4 and TRBJ1-6, with D uncertain. The V and J ends lost 9 bases and 5 bases respectively, with 26 bases between them. Germline-derived CDR1 and CDR2 are MRHNA and SNTAGT. This CDR3 has 18 amino acids.

The chain joins TRBV29-1 to TRBJ2-7, with D possibly matching TRBD2 (6 bases). CDR3 length equals 14 residues. Trimming removed 2 bases from V and 0 bases from J, with 11 bases in between. CDR1 is SQVTM, CDR2 ANQGSEA, per germline. CDR3 sequence reads: CSVEHHGSSYEQYF. In DNA, the CDR3 is TGCAGCGTTGAACATCACGGGAGCTCCTACGAGCAGTACTTC.

This chain connects TRBV30 to TRBJ2-7; tentatively, D is TRBD1 (6 bases). The CDR3 extends over 14 amino acids. CDR1 and CDR2 from the germline V gene are GTSNPN and SVGIG (reference sequence). Trimming removed 5 bases at V and 5 bases at J, with 19 bases between. CDR3 loop: CAWEVGTSQHEQYF. CDR3 DNA sequence: TGTGCCTGGGAGGTCGGGACATCCCAACACGAGCAGTACTTC.

V gene TRBV29-1 combines with J gene TRBJ1-2; 7 bases line up with TRBD1. CDR1 and CDR2 (germline): SQVTM, ANQGSEA. The CDR3 totals 12 residues. V shed 4 bases and J 3 bases; nucleotides not matched to a gene: 2. CDR3 DNA sequence: TGCAGCGTTGGAGACAGGGACTATGGCTACACCTTC. Translated, it gives CSVGDRDYGYTF. Full variable domain (outside the CDR3, taken from reference TRBV29-1 and TRBJ1-2): SAVISQKPSRDICQRGTSLTIQCQVDSQVTMMFWYRQQPGQSLTLIATANQGSEATYESGFVIDKFPISRPNLTFSTLTVSNMSPEDSSIYLCSVGDRDYGYTFGSGTRLTVV.

This chain joins TRBV25-1 and TRBJ2-1; D is unclear. From germline, CDR1 is MGHDK and CDR2 SYGVNS. This CDR3 region has 13 residues. Trimming pared 2 bases from V and 1 base from J, leaving 3 bases between. For the CDR3, the DNA is TGTGCCAGCAGTGAACAGTCCTACAATGAGCAGTTCTTC. This gives the protein CASSEQSYNEQFF.

J is TRBJ2-1 and V is TRBV9; 10 bases are a match to TRBD2. This CDR3 contains 16 residues. Trimming cost V 0 bases and J 2 bases; bases outside gene matches: 2. Germline CDR1 and CDR2: SGDLS and YYNGEE. The CDR3 here is CASSVELAGTYNEQFF. CDR3 nucleotide sequence: TGTGCCAGCAGCGTAGAACTAGCGGGGACCTACAATGAGCAGTTCTTC.

This clone was found once. The chain has TRBV9 and TRBJ1-3; no firm D call. V lost 3 bases, J lost 5 bases, and 15 bases lay in between. This CDR3 is 15 amino acids long. Germline CDR1 SGDLS, CDR2 YYNGEE. Written as DNA, the CDR3 is TGTGCCAGCAGCGACCAGAGGGATCCCCGAAACACCATATATTTT. Protein sequence: CASSDQRDPRNTIYF.

The V and J genes are TRBV9 and TRBJ1-2, with D maybe TRBD1 (6 bases). V was trimmed by 4 bases and J by 0 bases, leaving 19 bases between them. Germline lookup yields CDR1 SGDLS and CDR2 YYNGEE. The length of the CDR3 is 17 residues. The CDR3 region has the DNA TGTGCCAGCAGCCCATGGACAGCGCAGCCAACTAACTATGGCTACACCTTC. Translated: CASSPWTAQPTNYGYTF.

The rearrangement uses TRBV21-1 and TRBJ2-3; no DNA check was done on the table's D call, TRBD2. TRBV21-1 is labeled a pseudogene. This CDR3 is 17 amino acids long. The DNA of the CDR3 is TGTGCCAGCAGCCTCCCTGCGGGGGGCCGCAGCACAGATACGCAGTATTTT. Translating it yields CASSLPAGGRSTDTQYF.

The V call is TRBV25-1, the J call TRBJ1-2, with a possible D match to TRBD1 (5 bases). This CDR3 is 13 amino acids long. Deletions cut 4 bases from V and 4 bases from J, with 10 bases between. CDR1 is MGHDK, CDR2 SYGVNS, per germline. For the CDR3, the DNA is TGTGCCAGCAGTGGGGGACTGCTCTATGGCTACACCTTC. This gives the protein CASSGGLLYGYTF.

The chain couples TRBV5-1 to TRBJ2-7; 9 bases are shared with TRBD1. CDR1 and CDR2 from the germline V gene are SGHRS and YFSETQ. This CDR3 comprises 15 residues. V lost 0 bases to trimming and J lost 5 bases; unmatched junction nucleotides: 6. CDR3 amino acids: CASSLDGTGFNEQYF. CDR3 in DNA: TGCGCCAGCAGCTTGGATGGGACAGGGTTTAACGAGCAGTACTTC.

This chain links TRBV19 with TRBJ1-5; 10 bases map to TRBD1. The V and J ends lost 9 bases and 2 bases, in that order; junction bases with no gene match: 10. This CDR3 is built from 16 residues. In germline, CDR1 is LNHDA, CDR2 SQIVND (reference sequence). The CDR3: CASRGDRGRGNQPQHF. CDR3 DNA: TGTGCCAGCCGGGGGGACAGGGGTCGAGGCAATCAGCCCCAGCATTTT.